Reported below is one T cell receptor beta chain. This record belongs to a study of blood T cell repertoires in COVID-19. Across the whole study: The origin of the acute and convalescent COVID-19 samples was the United States, Italy and Spain. In each case, the material was cDNA or gDNA derived from T cells, B-cell-depleted T cells, or PBMCs.

As handled by the study authors: It was from reference gene primer amplification that nucleated cell counts were estimated. Sequenced by immunoSEQ multiplex PCR; TCRdb stores in-frame clones only, minus some. V and J calls plus clone size are reproduced from that table; the DNA served to infer D and trimming. The table records 150,000 to 200,000 clones, 82% of them present only once. This CDR3 comprises 17 residues. CDR1 is MNHEY, CDR2 SVGEGT, per germline. J gave up 5 bases and V 6 bases, and 18 bases lay outside the gene matches. The chain links TRBV6-2 or TRBV6-3 to TRBJ2-7; TRBD2 aligns across 8 bases. Sequencing was carried out using peripheral blood. The TCR originated in a woman between 70 and 85 years old with acute or convalescent COVID-19. This chain's CDR3 is CASSYRRGAAGFDEQYF. The CDR3 DNA reads TGTGCCAGCAGCTATAGGCGGGGGGCAGCTGGATTTGACGAGCAGTACTTC.